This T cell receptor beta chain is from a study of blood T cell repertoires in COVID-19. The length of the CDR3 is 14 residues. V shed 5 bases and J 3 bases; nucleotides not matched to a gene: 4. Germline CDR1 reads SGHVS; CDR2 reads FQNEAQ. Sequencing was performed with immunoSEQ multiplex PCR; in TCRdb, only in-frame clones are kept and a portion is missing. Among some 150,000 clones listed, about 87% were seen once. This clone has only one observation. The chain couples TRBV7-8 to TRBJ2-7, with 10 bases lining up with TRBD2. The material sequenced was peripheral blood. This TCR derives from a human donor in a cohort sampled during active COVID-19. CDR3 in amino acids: CASSTSSGGYEQYF. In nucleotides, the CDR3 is TGTGCCAGCAGCACATCTAGCGGGGGCTACGAGCAGTACTTC.